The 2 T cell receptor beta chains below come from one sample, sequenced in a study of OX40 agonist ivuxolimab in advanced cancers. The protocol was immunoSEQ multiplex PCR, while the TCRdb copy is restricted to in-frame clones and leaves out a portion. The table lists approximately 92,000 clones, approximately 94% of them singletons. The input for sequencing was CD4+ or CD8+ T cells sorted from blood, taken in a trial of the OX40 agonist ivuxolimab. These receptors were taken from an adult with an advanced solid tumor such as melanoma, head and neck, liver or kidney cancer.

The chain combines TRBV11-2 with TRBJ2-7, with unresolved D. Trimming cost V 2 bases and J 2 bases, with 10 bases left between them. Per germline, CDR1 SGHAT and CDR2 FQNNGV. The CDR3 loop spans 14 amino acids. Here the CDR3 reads CASSLPADPYEQYF. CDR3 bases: TGTGCCAGCAGCTTACCGGCGGACCCCTACGAGCAGTACTTC.

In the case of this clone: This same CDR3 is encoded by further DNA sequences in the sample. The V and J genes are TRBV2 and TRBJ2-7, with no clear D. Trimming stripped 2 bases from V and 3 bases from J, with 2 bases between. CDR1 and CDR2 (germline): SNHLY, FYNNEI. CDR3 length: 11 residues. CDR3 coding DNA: TGTGCCAGCAGTGAATTCTACGAGCAGTACTTC. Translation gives CASSEFYEQYF.